The source of this T cell receptor beta chain is a study of cytomegalovirus exposure and HLA in healthy donors (dated 2017 in TCRdb). About the study as a whole: An earlier analysis of several hundred of the donors reported 250 to 350 Gb of sequence data and some 120 million unique TCR beta sequences from approximately 180 million T cells. Rather than drawing on any new phenotypic data, the later analysis identified candidate immune exposures from TCR beta sequences and the way those sequences occurred across donors. An early release covering roughly 600 HLA-typed donors comprised about 300 gigabases of sequencing data and 85 million to 100 million unique TCR sequences. The study used immunosequencing to profile the T cell repertoires of 666 subjects and linked those repertoires to cytomegalovirus serostatus. In a later analysis, previously published TCR beta repertoires from some 640 donors were re-analyzed and high-resolution HLA genotyping was added so that TCR occurrence patterns could be studied. The study combined high-throughput TCR immunosequencing, statistical association of individual TCRs with disease status, and machine learning to predict cytomegalovirus infection status. All discovery cohort repertoires had been generated on a single sequencing platform. Class I and class II HLA loci were covered by the typing at four-digit resolution. In addition to the first cohort of roughly 670 subjects, a separate validation cohort of 130 or so different subjects was used. A later genetic analysis used genome-wide SNP genotypes for about three fifths of the 666 donors, treating that subset as a discovery cohort. An earlier analysis of 587 of the donors used high-throughput TCR beta sequencing to judge whether each TCR beta V gene segment behaved as functional or pseudogenic. The study was designed to test whether signatures of past pathogen exposure could be identified by cataloging public T cell receptors. On average, 235,054 unique TCR beta nucleotide sequences were sequenced per donor among 398 genotyped donors of the cohort, with roughly 18% of those sequences being non-productive. Among the roughly 400 genotyped donors, about 83% belonged to the genetic ancestry cluster associated with self-reported Caucasian donors. Donor age, sex, ethnicity and CMV serostatus were collected together with the repertoire data. Typing coverage differed by locus: A, B, C, DRB1 and DQB1 were typed in about 620-640 donors, DQA1 in about 500, DPA1 in 600 to 610, and DPB1 in around 490. Five DR-DQ haplotypes were treated as single units for association and clustering because of strong linkage in the cohort.

Per the germline V gene (reference sequence), SEHNR is the CDR1 and FQNEAQ is the CDR2. The V end loses 5 bases and the J end loses 2 bases, and a stretch of 12 bases separates them. The CDR3 numbers 14 residues from cysteine through phenylalanine. CDR3 DNA is the only sequence kept; it has 42 bases, read in frame from the first base. The cohort was made up of 650 to 700 healthy bone marrow donors. Cohort members were all nominally healthy when sampled, although unrecorded immune exposures were likely present. The donor tested CMV seronegative and was one of the 352 seronegative cohort members. Every donor gave a peripheral blood sample, and the peripheral blood mononuclear cells from that sample were used for TCR beta sequencing. The Qiagen DNeasy Blood Extraction Kit was used to extract genomic DNA from the blood cell samples. The sample holds one count of this clone. What antigen it recognizes has not been identified. There are no base qualities to consult, and no much larger clone falls within one base.

Libraries were prepared through the immunoSEQ multiplex PCR assay. A mixture of 60 forward primers for TCR Vbeta segments and 13 reverse primers for TCR Jbeta segments was used in the multiplex PCR. Amplification of the CDR3 region of rearranged TCR beta genes was performed with a multiplex PCR assay on genomic DNA. The amplified TCR beta libraries were sequenced on the Illumina HiSeq System as 87-base-pair reads. The paper's data handling went like this. A later analysis tallied tens of millions of unique TCR beta chains across the 700 or so repertoires, and about 12 million of those chains were shared by two or more donors. A nearest-neighbor algorithm error-corrected the raw reads and collapsed the reads into unique sequences, merging closely related sequences to remove PCR and sequencing errors. V, D and J gene segments were assigned by aligning CDR3 sequences to IMGT reference sequences. For a sequence to be retained, at least a six-nucleotide match to both a V gene segment and a J gene segment was required. Rearrangements were classified as productive when the CDR3 lacked stop codons and remained in frame with V and J, and all other rearrangements were classified as non-productive. Following IMGT convention, CDR3 was defined as the stretch from the second conserved V-encoded cysteine to the conserved J-encoded phenylalanine. In an earlier analysis of 587 of the donors, sequences lacking an unambiguous match to a single V gene segment were excluded. In an earlier analysis of some 590 of the donors, a V segment was called functional when productive rearrangements were above 56.7%, and segregating when the standard deviation between donors exceeded 5%. A statistical classification framework was built to diagnose cytomegalovirus status from the catalog of TCR beta chain sequences. In a later analysis, TCR nucleotide sequences were compared against IMGT/GENE-DB human TR gene sequences so that V and J genes could be assigned. In a later analysis, CDR3 sequences and most-parsimonious VDJ recombination scenarios were assigned using the TCRdist pipeline. A later analysis defined each TCR beta chain by its CDR3 amino acid sequence plus V-gene family, and excluded reads lacking a unique V-gene family. In a later analysis, several hundred highly shared, low-generation-probability nucleotide sequences were removed to address suspected cross-contamination and a sequencing artifact. In a later analysis, a clonal expansion index was calculated for each public chain from normalized within-repertoire ranks of inferred template counts. In a later analysis, generation probabilities were computed using a VDJ recombination model fitted to out-of-frame rearrangements, and the results were checked against IGoR. In a later analysis, hypergeometric tests were used to score TCR-TCR, TCR-HLA and TCR-CMV co-occurrence, with a repertoire-size bias correction applied to TCR pairs. In a later analysis, false discovery rates were estimated by permuting HLA or CMV assignments 20 times. In a later analysis, co-occurring TCRs were grouped using DBSCAN, and TCRdist sequence similarity was added for clustering within HLA-allele-positive subsets. Repertoires with fewer than 30,000 or more than 120,000 public chains were left out of co-occurrence clustering, as were about 5 repertoires with anomalous nucleotide sharing. In TCRdb, the immuneACCESS table is reduced to in-frame sequences with V and J assigned. These tables do not hold every clone; where another copy was compared, an unresolved V gene accounts for under half, and the others remain unexplained. That table gives V, J and clone size, and the DNA gave D and trimming. The sample records about 120,000 clones, roughly 70% of which are singletons. The leading ten clones occupy around 1.7% of the sample.

The paper as a whole reports these results and caveats: Assigning TCR associations to individual alleles was difficult when HLA alleles, especially DR and DQ, strongly co-occurred. A further reported finding was that TCR beta sequences accurately predicted the HLA-A and HLA-B alleles for most subjects in the first cohort. In a later analysis, HLA-associated TCR beta chains showed more clonal expansion and lower generation probabilities than non-associated chains that were equally common. While some public TCRs were present in many individuals, most TCR sequences turned up only very rarely across donors. A cluster of highly shared sequence variants was judged likely to represent a technical artifact of the sequencing pipeline. A later analysis found that TCR association rates varied across HLA loci, with DRB1 alleles showing the most associated TCRs and HLA-C alleles the fewest. In a later analysis, most CMV-associated TCR beta chains were found to appear HLA-restricted, with HLA associations seemingly driven largely by CMV exposure. A later analysis associated about 17,000 TCR beta sequences with specific HLA alleles at a false discovery rate of 0.05. Because HLA typing was missing for some donors at each locus, association tests included only the typed subset. Correlated functional status among segregating V segments might be attributable to linkage disequilibrium, but an unknown experimental factor could not be ruled out. In vitro tests confirmed that a few of the cytomegalovirus-associated TCR beta chains recognize cytomegalovirus antigens. Only TCR beta chains were sequenced in this cohort, and the absence of alpha or paired-chain data limited detectable features. According to a later genetic analysis, donors in an Asian-associated ancestry cluster had fewer N-insertions in productive TCRs than the approximately 670-donor mean. The earlier analysis of about 600 of the donors excluded some 15 rarely observed V segments, including chromosome 9 orphons, because counts were too low. The authors suggested that the approach could potentially be extended to other disease states and immunological phenotypes. Immune exposure information for the cohort was limited to CMV serostatus. The classifier was reported to diagnose cytomegalovirus status with high specificity and sensitivity in both the original and validation cohorts. An association between a missense DCLRE1C variant and V-gene and J-gene trimming of TCR beta chains was found in a later genetic analysis and replicated in an independent cohort. In an earlier analysis of some 640 of the donors, most TCR beta V segments were observed in productive rearrangements about 90% or about 30% of the time, broadly matching IMGT annotations. A total of 164 TCR beta chains were listed by the study as associated with cytomegalovirus. Some IMGT-functional V segments, including TRBV6-2 and TRBV6-3, could not be told apart with the 87-base-pair reads, so those segments were excluded. Roughly uniform sequencing depth across donors was assumed in presence/absence analyses, although this assumption may not hold. Several of the top co-occurrence clusters appeared to be linked to parvovirus B19, influenza, CMV and Epstein-Barr virus, according to a later analysis.

Sequenced sample: PBMCs. This receptor chain uses TRBV7-9 and TRBJ1-2, with TRBD1 perhaps the D gene, on 5 matching bases. The receptor was isolated from a woman aged 18-30 years in good health and CMV-seronegative. The bases read TGTGCCAGCAGCCCCGGGACTCTGAACTATGGCTACACCTTC. It encodes CASSPGTLNYGYTF.